This TCR beta chain derives from a study of CD8 T cells in ankylosing spondylitis. CDR3 length: 11 residues. V was cut by 5 bases and J by 5 bases, with 9 bases left in between. The germline gives CDR1 DFQATT, CDR2 SNEGSKA (reference sequence). Ten or more counts support this clonotype. TCRdb reprocessed the 5' RACE reads with MiXCR, giving one entry per CDR3 protein. The sample consists of some 300,000 distinct CDR3 sequences, less than 25% of them appearing once. The genes are TRBV20-1 and TRBJ1-1; D call uncertain. The sequenced sample consisted of blood, either unsorted or a sorted T cell fraction (not recorded which). The TCR comes from a female donor with ankylosing spondylitis or in good health (not recorded which). CDR3 DNA sequence: TGCAGTGCTCTACGAACTACTGAAGCTTTCTTT. Translation: CSALRTTEAFF.